This TCR beta chain comes out of a study of T-cell reconstitution after alpha-beta-depleted transplantation in children. This clonotype appeared many times. J gave up 6 bases and V 4 bases, and 10 bases lay outside the gene matches. This CDR3 is built from 14 residues. CDR1 SGHKS and CDR2 YYEKEE come from the germline V gene (reference sequence). TCRbeta library preparation incorporated unique molecular identifiers. Each CDR3 protein is one row after TCRdb ran MiXCR on the PCR reads. The data contain 350,000 to 400,000 distinct CDR3 sequences, roughly 22% of them singletons. The source material was PBMCs from the stem cell graft donor, sampled from the stem cell graft. The chain has TRBV5-5 and TRBJ2-7; 7 bases agree with TRBD2. The TCR sequence derives from a human donor who donated a stem cell graft to a child with acute myeloid leukemia. The CDR3 sequence: CASSVGRGVGEQYF. The CDR3 nucleotides read TGTGCCAGCAGCGTGGGGAGGGGTGTGGGCGAGCAGTACTTC.